This T cell receptor beta chain was identified in a study of Graves' ophthalmopathy and Graves' hyperthyroidism. Study as a whole: At the time of initial diagnosis and before any treatment, peripheral blood was collected. Study-level results: Clonotypes were expanded in thyroid at above 0.001 frequency, and most also appeared in blood.

CDR3 regions of TCR beta were amplified from RNA transcripts. The workflow started with a first-round RT-PCR run with HTBI primers and then moved on to a second-round multiplex PCR. Using its own MiXCR run on the multiplex PCR reads, TCRdb lists one record per CDR3 protein. The sample consists of over 500,000 distinct CDR3 sequences, 22% of them appearing once. Fresh peripheral blood (10 ml) yielded the PBMCs. To note about this clonotype: Its matching antigen is unknown.

The TCR sequence derives from a woman aged 18-29 years with stable Graves' hyperthyroidism. Some clones in this sample may be carry-over from other donors' samples. What was sequenced was peripheral blood.

The CDR3 reads CSASRQGGEAFF. The CDR3 coding sequence is TGCAGTGCTAGTAGGCAGGGAGGTGAAGCTTTCTTT. The gene calls are TRBV20-1 and TRBJ1-1; D is perhaps TRBD1 (5 bases). The CDR3 consists of 12 residues. The V gene's germline CDR1 is DFQATT and CDR2 SNEGSKA (reference sequence). V gave up 3 bases and J gave up 7 bases, with 12 bases separating them.